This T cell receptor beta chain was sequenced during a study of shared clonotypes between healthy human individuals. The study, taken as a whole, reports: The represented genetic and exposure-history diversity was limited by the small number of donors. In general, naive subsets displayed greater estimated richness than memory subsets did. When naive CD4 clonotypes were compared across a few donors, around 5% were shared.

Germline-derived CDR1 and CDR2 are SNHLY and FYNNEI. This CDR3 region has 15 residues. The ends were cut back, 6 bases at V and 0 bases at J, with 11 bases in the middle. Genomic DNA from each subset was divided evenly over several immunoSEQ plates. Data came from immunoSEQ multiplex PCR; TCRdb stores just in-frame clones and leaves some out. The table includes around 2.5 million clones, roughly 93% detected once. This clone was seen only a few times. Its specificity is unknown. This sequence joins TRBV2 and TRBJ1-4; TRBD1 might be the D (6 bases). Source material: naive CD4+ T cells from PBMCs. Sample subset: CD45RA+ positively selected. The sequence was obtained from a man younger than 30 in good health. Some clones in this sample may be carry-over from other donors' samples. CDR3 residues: CASSDNRATNEKLFF. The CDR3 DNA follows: TGTGCCAGCAGCGATAACAGGGCAACTAATGAAAAACTGTTTTTT.